Listed below are T cell receptor beta chains from one sample, sequenced in a study of blood T cell repertoires in COVID-19. Profiled with immunoSEQ multiplex PCR; TCRdb holds only in-frame clones, not every one. Of about 31,000 clones in the sample, roughly nine tenths are singletons; the top ten hold under 6%. Source material: peripheral blood. The receptors come from a human donor in a cohort sampled during active COVID-19. CDR3s include the opening cysteine and the closing phenylalanine or tryptophan. A D gene is named only where the DNA matches it firmly. Not every row has a clone size; where given, it reads once, few, many or a size class.

d_gene: TRBD1; j_gene: TRBJ2-6; v_gene: TRBV25-1; abundance: .; CDR3aa: CASSPGTGDSGANVLTF; CDR3nt: TGTGCCAGCAGTCCCGGGACAGGGGATTCTGGGGCCAACGTCCTGACTTTC
d_gene: .; j_gene: TRBJ2-3; v_gene: TRBV6-2/TRBV6-3; abundance: .; CDR3aa: CASSSALGGDSTDTQYF; CDR3nt: TGTGCCAGCAGTTCCGCCTTGGGGGGTGACTCCACAGATACGCAGTATTTT
d_gene: TRBD1; j_gene: TRBJ1-5; v_gene: TRBV6-4; abundance: .; CDR3aa: CASSVTGGPGQPQHF; CDR3nt: TGTGCCAGCAGTGTTACAGGGGGCCCGGGTCAGCCCCAGCATTTT
d_gene: .; j_gene: TRBJ1-1; v_gene: TRBV6-5; abundance: .; CDR3aa: CALRRERSGDTEAFF; CDR3nt: TGTGCCTTAAGGCGGGAGAGGAGTGGGGACACTGAAGCTTTCTTT
d_gene: TRBD2; j_gene: TRBJ2-1; v_gene: TRBV4-1; abundance: .; CDR3aa: CASSLISGGATVEQFF; CDR3nt: TGCGCCAGCAGCCTCATTAGCGGGGGGGCCACAGTTGAGCAGTTCTTC
d_gene: TRBD1; j_gene: TRBJ2-2; v_gene: TRBV19; abundance: .; CDR3aa: CASSIKGGLTGELFF; CDR3nt: TGTGCCAGTAGTATAAAAGGGGGCCTCACCGGGGAGCTGTTTTTT
d_gene: TRBD1; j_gene: TRBJ2-3; v_gene: TRBV19; abundance: .; CDR3aa: CASSIMGQGTDTQYF; CDR3nt: TGTGCCAGTAGTATCATGGGACAGGGTACAGATACGCAGTATTTT
d_gene: .; j_gene: TRBJ1-2; v_gene: TRBV6-5; abundance: .; CDR3aa: CASSYVAGAGGYTF; CDR3nt: TGTGCCAGCAGTTACGTCGCAGGGGCCGGTGGCTACACCTTC
d_gene: TRBD2; j_gene: TRBJ2-2; v_gene: TRBV3-1/TRBV3-2; abundance: .; CDR3aa: CASSPGLAGGPNTGELFF; CDR3nt: TGTGCCAGCAGCCCGGGACTAGCGGGGGGACCGAACACCGGGGAGCTGTTTTTT
d_gene: TRBD2; j_gene: TRBJ2-4; v_gene: TRBV27; abundance: .; CDR3aa: CASRPEREVWAKNIQYF; CDR3nt: TGTGCCAGCAGGCCGGAGCGGGAGGTATGGGCCAAAAACATTCAGTACTTC
d_gene: .; j_gene: TRBJ1-2; v_gene: TRBV3-1/TRBV3-2; abundance: .; CDR3aa: CASSLTGTGLTNYGYTF; CDR3nt: TGTGCCAGCAGCTTAACCGGGACTGGACTTACTAACTATGGCTACACCTTC
d_gene: .; j_gene: TRBJ2-2; v_gene: TRBV6-2/TRBV6-3; abundance: .; CDR3aa: CASTPSGGELFF; CDR3nt: TGTGCCAGCACCCCGTCCGGCGGGGAGCTGTTTTTT
d_gene: TRBD1; j_gene: TRBJ1-4; v_gene: TRBV5-8; abundance: .; CDR3aa: CASSLGDRAEKLFF; CDR3nt: TGTGCCAGCAGCTTGGGGGACAGGGCTGAAAAACTGTTTTTT
d_gene: TRBD2; j_gene: TRBJ2-1; v_gene: TRBV29-1; abundance: few; CDR3aa: CSVGGLAGAGGNEQFF; CDR3nt: TGCAGCGTGGGGGGACTAGCGGGAGCCGGAGGAAATGAGCAGTTCTTC
d_gene: TRBD2; j_gene: TRBJ2-3; v_gene: TRBV19; abundance: .; CDR3aa: CASSTDATSGGWDTQYF; CDR3nt: TGTGCCAGTAGTACCGACGCGACTAGCGGGGGATGGGATACGCAGTATTTT
d_gene: .; j_gene: TRBJ2-3; v_gene: TRBV3-1/TRBV3-2; abundance: .; CDR3aa: CASSQISDTQYF; CDR3nt: TGTGCCAGCAGCCAAATATCAGATACGCAGTATTTT
d_gene: .; j_gene: TRBJ1-1; v_gene: TRBV4-3; abundance: .; CDR3aa: CASSQDPGNTEAFF; CDR3nt: TGCGCCAGCAGCCAAGATCCAGGGAACACTGAAGCTTTCTTT
d_gene: .; j_gene: TRBJ1-5; v_gene: TRBV10-3; abundance: .; CDR3aa: CAISESGQGRGQPQHF; CDR3nt: TGTGCCATCAGTGAGTCCGGACAAGGTCGGGGGCAGCCCCAGCATTTT
d_gene: TRBD1; j_gene: TRBJ1-6; v_gene: TRBV5-1; abundance: .; CDR3aa: CASSSRQGDNSPLHF; CDR3nt: TGCGCCAGCAGCTCACGACAGGGGGATAATTCACCCCTCCACTTT
d_gene: .; j_gene: TRBJ2-3; v_gene: TRBV7-9; abundance: .; CDR3aa: CASSSGGLSTDTQYF; CDR3nt: TGTGCCAGCAGCAGTGGAGGGCTTAGCACAGATACGCAGTATTTT
d_gene: .; j_gene: TRBJ2-3; v_gene: TRBV18; abundance: .; CDR3aa: CASSSSADTQYF; CDR3nt: TGTGCCAGCTCAAGTTCGGCAGATACGCAGTATTTT
d_gene: TRBD2; j_gene: TRBJ2-5; v_gene: TRBV14; abundance: .; CDR3aa: CASSQTSGGETQYF; CDR3nt: TGTGCCAGCAGCCAGACTAGCGGGGGAGAGACCCAGTACTTC
d_gene: .; j_gene: TRBJ2-2; v_gene: TRBV24-1; abundance: once; CDR3aa: CATSGAGNTGELFF; CDR3nt: TGTGCCACCAGCGGAGCCGGGAACACCGGGGAGCTGTTTTTT
d_gene: .; j_gene: TRBJ2-3; v_gene: TRBV18; abundance: .; CDR3aa: CASSGGLGSHTDTQYF; CDR3nt: TGTGCCAGCTCGGGGGGTCTGGGCAGCCACACAGATACGCAGTATTTT
d_gene: .; j_gene: TRBJ2-3; v_gene: TRBV2; abundance: .; CDR3aa: CASSGQGTDTQYF; CDR3nt: TGTGCCAGCAGTGGGCAGGGAACAGATACGCAGTATTTT
d_gene: .; j_gene: TRBJ2-1; v_gene: TRBV28; abundance: once; CDR3aa: CASSSTPGPGQYEQFF; CDR3nt: TGTGCCAGCAGCTCAACCCCCGGGCCTGGACAGTATGAGCAGTTCTTC
d_gene: .; j_gene: TRBJ1-2; v_gene: TRBV6-2/TRBV6-3; abundance: .; CDR3aa: CASSSSGGALQGYTF; CDR3nt: TGTGCCAGCAGTTCCTCCGGAGGGGCCCTCCAAGGCTACACCTTC
d_gene: .; j_gene: TRBJ1-1; v_gene: TRBV5-6; abundance: .; CDR3aa: CASSLVGAKGTEAFF; CDR3nt: TGTGCCAGCAGCTTAGTAGGGGCCAAAGGGACTGAAGCTTTCTTT
d_gene: TRBD1; j_gene: TRBJ2-1; v_gene: TRBV6-6; abundance: .; CDR3aa: CASSWDRDNEQFF; CDR3nt: TGTGCCAGCAGTTGGGACAGGGACAATGAGCAGTTCTTC
d_gene: TRBD1; j_gene: TRBJ1-5; v_gene: TRBV5-1; abundance: .; CDR3aa: CASSPGQGEQPQHF; CDR3nt: TGCGCCAGCAGCCCGGGACAGGGGGAACAGCCCCAGCATTTT
d_gene: TRBD1; j_gene: TRBJ2-1; v_gene: TRBV19; abundance: .; CDR3aa: CATSPDRAYNEQFF; CDR3nt: TGTGCCACCTCCCCGGACAGGGCCTACAATGAGCAGTTCTTC
d_gene: .; j_gene: TRBJ1-4; v_gene: TRBV28; abundance: .; CDR3aa: CASSSRQLNEKLFF; CDR3nt: TGTGCCAGCAGTTCCAGACAGCTGAATGAAAAACTGTTTTTT
d_gene: .; j_gene: TRBJ2-2; v_gene: TRBV11-3; abundance: .; CDR3aa: CASSRRAEGELFF; CDR3nt: TGTGCCAGCAGCCGCCGAGCGGAGGGGGAGCTGTTTTTT
d_gene: TRBD1; j_gene: TRBJ2-2; v_gene: TRBV11-3; abundance: .; CDR3aa: CASSRPQGAGELFF; CDR3nt: TGTGCCAGCAGCCGACCTCAGGGGGCCGGGGAGCTGTTTTTT
d_gene: .; j_gene: TRBJ1-4; v_gene: TRBV10-3; abundance: .; CDR3aa: CAIRDSAATNEKLFF; CDR3nt: TGTGCCATCAGGGACAGCGCTGCAACTAATGAAAAACTGTTTTTT
d_gene: .; j_gene: TRBJ2-1; v_gene: TRBV6-5; abundance: .; CDR3aa: CASSQGHEQFF; CDR3nt: TGTGCCAGCAGTCAGGGTCATGAGCAGTTCTTC
d_gene: .; j_gene: TRBJ2-1; v_gene: TRBV29-1; abundance: .; CDR3aa: CSVEEWAPYNEQFF; CDR3nt: TGCAGCGTTGAAGAATGGGCCCCCTACAATGAGCAGTTCTTC
d_gene: .; j_gene: TRBJ1-2; v_gene: TRBV7-9; abundance: .; CDR3aa: CASSSSLSHGYTF; CDR3nt: TGTGCCAGCAGCTCCAGTCTCTCCCATGGCTACACCTTC
d_gene: .; j_gene: TRBJ1-3; v_gene: TRBV7-9; abundance: .; CDR3aa: CASSLSGGGNTIYF; CDR3nt: TGTGCCAGCAGCTTATCCGGGGGAGGAAACACCATATATTTT
d_gene: TRBD1; j_gene: TRBJ2-1; v_gene: TRBV18; abundance: .; CDR3aa: CASSPATPTGHEQFF; CDR3nt: TGTGCCAGCTCACCCGCTACCCCGACAGGGCATGAGCAGTTCTTC
d_gene: TRBD2; j_gene: TRBJ2-1; v_gene: TRBV5-5; abundance: .; CDR3aa: CASSLLKGVGRAIDEQFF; CDR3nt: TGTGCCAGCAGCTTGTTAAAAGGAGTCGGGAGGGCTATCGATGAGCAGTTCTTC
d_gene: TRBD1; j_gene: TRBJ1-4; v_gene: TRBV19; abundance: .; CDR3aa: CASSMYRGPLEKLFF; CDR3nt: TGTGCCAGTAGTATGTACAGGGGCCCTTTAGAAAAACTGTTTTTT
d_gene: .; j_gene: TRBJ2-1; v_gene: TRBV7-9; abundance: once; CDR3aa: CASSQTDNEQFF; CDR3nt: TGTGCCAGCAGTCAGACAGACAATGAGCAGTTCTTC
d_gene: TRBD2; j_gene: TRBJ2-1; v_gene: TRBV7-2; abundance: .; CDR3aa: CASSQRQFTGLGSYNEQFF; CDR3nt: TGTGCCAGCAGCCAACGACAGTTCACCGGACTAGGATCCTACAATGAGCAGTTCTTC
d_gene: .; j_gene: TRBJ1-2; v_gene: TRBV6-5; abundance: .; CDR3aa: CASSSTREGYGYTF; CDR3nt: TGTGCCAGCAGCAGCACCAGGGAGGGCTATGGCTACACCTTC
d_gene: .; j_gene: TRBJ1-1; v_gene: TRBV9; abundance: .; CDR3aa: CASSVGPGGANTEAFF; CDR3nt: TGTGCCAGCAGCGTAGGCCCCGGCGGAGCGAACACTGAAGCTTTCTTT
d_gene: TRBD1; j_gene: TRBJ1-2; v_gene: TRBV5-6; abundance: .; CDR3aa: CASGTGGQGYTF; CDR3nt: TGTGCCAGCGGGACAGGGGGCCAAGGCTACACCTTC
d_gene: .; j_gene: TRBJ2-3; v_gene: TRBV5-1; abundance: .; CDR3aa: CASRETFGTDTQYF; CDR3nt: TGCGCCAGCAGGGAGACGTTTGGCACAGATACGCAGTATTTT
d_gene: .; j_gene: TRBJ2-1; v_gene: TRBV24-1; abundance: .; CDR3aa: CATSDLGTGIGYNEQFF; CDR3nt: TGTGCCACCAGTGATTTAGGTACGGGGATCGGGTACAATGAGCAGTTCTTC
d_gene: .; j_gene: TRBJ1-3; v_gene: TRBV19; abundance: .; CDR3aa: CASSMTAGNTIYF; CDR3nt: TGTGCCAGTAGTATGACAGCTGGAAACACCATATATTTT
d_gene: .; j_gene: TRBJ2-2; v_gene: TRBV18; abundance: .; CDR3aa: CASSQQGLNTGELFF; CDR3nt: TGTGCCAGCTCACAGCAGGGTCTGAACACCGGGGAGCTGTTTTTT
d_gene: .; j_gene: TRBJ1-5; v_gene: TRBV5-5; abundance: .; CDR3aa: CASSLVGGNNQPQHF; CDR3nt: TGTGCCAGCAGCTTGGTGGGGGGAAACAATCAGCCCCAGCATTTT
d_gene: TRBD1; j_gene: TRBJ1-5; v_gene: TRBV6-2/TRBV6-3; abundance: few; CDR3aa: CASIPSGTGGRQPQHF; CDR3nt: TGTGCCAGCATCCCTTCCGGGACAGGGGGCAGACAGCCCCAGCATTTT
d_gene: .; j_gene: TRBJ2-2; v_gene: TRBV11-3; abundance: .; CDR3aa: CASSPLAVTGELFF; CDR3nt: TGTGCCAGCAGTCCCCTAGCAGTAACCGGGGAGCTGTTTTTT
d_gene: TRBD2; j_gene: TRBJ2-1; v_gene: TRBV6-6; abundance: .; CDR3aa: CASSSFPQRGYNEQFF; CDR3nt: TGTGCCAGCAGTTCCTTCCCGCAGCGGGGGTACAATGAGCAGTTCTTC
d_gene: TRBD2; j_gene: TRBJ2-5; v_gene: TRBV5-8; abundance: .; CDR3aa: CASTKWGTTSVETQYF; CDR3nt: TGTGCCAGCACCAAATGGGGGACTACCTCCGTAGAGACCCAGTACTTC
d_gene: .; j_gene: TRBJ2-2; v_gene: TRBV5-5; abundance: few; CDR3aa: CASSSGFLANTGELFF; CDR3nt: TGTGCCAGCAGCTCAGGGTTTCTAGCGAACACCGGGGAGCTGTTTTTT